These 8 T cell receptor beta chains came from one sample sequenced in a study of blood T cell repertoires in COVID-19. Profiled with immunoSEQ multiplex PCR; TCRdb holds only in-frame clones, not every one. The table has 65,000 to 75,000 clones, approximately 82% seen once. The sequenced material came from peripheral blood. The receptors derive from a woman aged 80 or over with acute or convalescent COVID-19.

The chain uses TRBV5-1 and TRBJ1-2; D is ambiguous. V lost 0 bases to trimming and J lost 4 bases, with 10 bases between them. Germline CDR1 SGHRS, CDR2 YFSETQ. The CDR3 totals 14 residues. The CDR3 here is CASSLAGGLYGYTF. In DNA, the CDR3 is TGCGCCAGCAGCTTGGCCGGTGGGCTCTATGGCTACACCTTC.

The chain uses TRBV6-1 and TRBJ2-5, with TRBD2 identical over 13 bases. The CDR3 has 16 amino acids. In germline, CDR1 is MNHNS, CDR2 SASEGT. J gave up 5 bases and V 6 bases, and 9 bases lay outside the gene matches. The CDR3 spells CASREPGLAGWETQYF. CDR3 nucleotide sequence: TGTGCCAGCAGAGAACCGGGACTAGCGGGGTGGGAGACCCAGTACTTC.

The chain has TRBV18 and TRBJ2-1, with 7 nucleotides matching TRBD2. Trimming at V came to 1 base and at J to 5 bases, leaving 11 bases not matched to a gene. Germline assignment: CDR1 KGHSH and CDR2 LQKENI. The CDR3 sequence is 17 residues long. This chain's CDR3 is CASSPRNGGTGDNEQFF. CDR3 nucleotides: TGTGCCAGCTCACCACGCAACGGGGGGACCGGGGACAATGAGCAGTTCTTC.

V and J are TRBV18 and TRBJ2-1; 14 bases fit TRBD2. V trimming: 1 base; J trimming: 6 bases; junction bases outside the gene matches: 5. CDR3 length: 17 amino acids. Germline lookup yields CDR1 KGHSH and CDR2 LQKENI. CDR3 protein: CASSPQRLAGGPNEQFF. CDR3 in DNA: TGTGCCAGCTCACCACAGCGACTAGCGGGGGGGCCCAATGAGCAGTTCTTC.

The chain uses TRBV19 and TRBJ2-6; D possibly corresponds to TRBD1 (6 bases). Germline CDR1 is LNHDA and CDR2 is SQIVND (reference sequence). The germline V and J ends were trimmed by 5 bases and 1 base, with 21 bases remaining between them. This CDR3 region has 19 residues. The CDR3, as DNA: TGTGCCAGTAGTGGCAGCTCATGGGGGCGCGGGTCTGGGGCCAACGTCCTGACTTTC. Amino acid sequence: CASSGSSWGRGSGANVLTF.

V is TRBV27 and J is TRBJ2-7; 7 bases map to TRBD1. Per germline, CDR1 MNHEY and CDR2 SMNVEV (reference sequence). The V segment lost 3 bases and the J segment 3 bases; nucleotides outside the gene matches: 5. The CDR3 totals 14 residues. CDR3 DNA: TGTGCCAGCAGTTTGACAGGGCCTTTCTACGAGCAGTACTTC. Translating it yields CASSLTGPFYEQYF.

The chain couples TRBV2 to TRBJ1-1; possible D gene TRBD1, 5 bases. The CDR3 length is 13 residues. V shed 8 bases and J shed 1 base, with 11 bases lying between them. CDR1 is SNHLY and CDR2 is FYNNEI in the germline V gene. As DNA, the CDR3 is TGTGCCAGCGGCCAGGGAAGGAACACTGAAGCTTTCTTT. As protein: CASGQGRNTEAFF.

The rearrangement uses TRBV11-2 and TRBJ2-1, with TRBD1 matching 10 bases. The CDR3 spans 17 residues. The germline V gene has CDR1 SGHAT and CDR2 FQNNGV. V lost 0 bases, J lost 2 bases, and 4 bases stayed unmatched. This CDR3 reads CASSLDPTGGTYNEQFF. The DNA of the CDR3 is TGTGCCAGCAGCTTAGATCCGACAGGGGGCACCTACAATGAGCAGTTCTTC. Full variable domain (outside the CDR3, taken from reference TRBV11-2 and TRBJ2-1): EAGVAQSPRYKIIEKRQSVAFWCNPISGHATLYWYQQILGQGPKLLIQFQNNGVVDDSQLPKDRFSAERLKGVDSTLKIQPAKLEDSAVYLCASSLDPTGGTYNEQFFGPGTRLTVL.